These 2 T cell receptor beta chains were sequenced from one sample in a study of vaccination and CD4 T cells after COVID-19. Their target antigens are unknown. Treatment in this sample: approximately 10-day PBMC culture with coronavirus spike peptide pools or control peptides (ViraFEST assay). The Oncomine TCR Beta short-read assay sequenced DNA from cultured CD4+ T cells. TCRdb redid the calling of the PCR reads with MiXCR, one entry per CDR3 protein. The sample lists approximately 21,000 distinct CDR3 sequences; around 47% were seen once. The sample consisted of CD4+ T cells from blood, cultured in vitro, taken before SARS-CoV-2 vaccination. The receptors shown here come from a human donor who had recovered from COVID-19.

This CDR3 reads CSGQYSNQPQHF. Here the CDR3 DNA reads TGCAGTGGACAGTATAGCAATCAGCCCCAGCATTTT. The rearrangement links TRBV20-1 to TRBJ1-5; TRBD1 might be the D (5 bases). CDR1 and CDR2 from the germline V gene are DFQATT and SNEGSKA (reference sequence). The CDR3 is made up of 12 amino acids. Trimming removed 7 bases at V and 0 bases at J, with 7 bases between.

J is TRBJ1-5 and V is TRBV6-1; unclear D gene. CDR3 length equals 13 residues. V was shortened by 7 bases and J by 7 bases, with 14 bases between the two germline ends. CDR1 is MNHNS and CDR2 is SASEGT in the germline V gene. The CDR3 region is CASTWANPQPQHF. The CDR3 coding sequence is TGTGCCAGCACTTGGGCAAACCCGCAGCCCCAGCATTTT.